The 23 T cell receptor beta chains below all came from one sample that was sequenced in a study of regulatory T cells in long-lasting Graves disease (dated by TCRdb to the early 2020s). Library method: multiplex PCR. The sequencing machine was an Illumina HiSeq 4000. iRepertoire HTBI primers and Arm-PCR amplification of CDR3 regions were used to construct TCR beta libraries. TCRdb's own reprocessing of the public reads used fastp at Q25 and MiXCR and kept productive beta chains. Each entry merges the rows of one CDR3 protein and shows their most common DNA and genes. The sample table contains roughly 430,000 distinct CDR3 sequences; only one count was recorded for about a sixth of them. The ten largest clonotypes hold about 10% of the sample. This sample's time point label indicates: newly diagnosed GD, antithyroid drugs for less than 3 months. For both TCR sequencing and RNA sequencing, RNA was extracted from PBMCs using TRIzol.

A further study also used this sample, focusing on T cells in Graves' hyperthyroidism and ophthalmopathy.

The specimen was peripheral blood mononuclear cells (PBMCs), collected at new diagnosis, from a patient treated with antithyroid drugs. Receptors were obtained from a woman aged 25 to 39 with Graves disease. Donor details come from another sample of the same person, matched by shared clones.

This clonotype was observed a few times. The genes are TRBV7-2 and TRBJ2-1, with D perhaps matching TRBD2 (7 bases). Germline V gene sequence: CDR1 SGHTA, CDR2 FQGNSA. CDR3 length: 16 amino acids. Trimming cost V 1 base and J 7 bases, with 17 bases left between them. In nucleotides, the CDR3 is TGTGCCAGCAGCTTAGGGGGAACAGGGAGGGGTAATGAGCAGTTCTTC. It translates to CASSLGGTGRGNEQFF.

This clonotype was seen ten or more times. This chain joins TRBV6-1 and TRBJ2-7, with 7 bases matching TRBD2. V shed 2 bases, J shed 0 bases, and the junction held 7 bases outside the gene matches. Germline-derived CDR1 and CDR2 are MNHNS and SASEGT. The CDR3 is made up of 16 amino acids. The CDR3 nucleotides are TGTGCCAGCAGTGAATACTCGGGAGGACCCTCCTACGAGCAGTACTTC. As protein: CASSEYSGGPSYEQYF.

This clonotype was recorded many times. This chain connects TRBV7-2 to TRBJ2-3, with 9 positions matching TRBD1. Germline V gene data show CDR1 as SGHTA and CDR2 as FQGNSA. V gave up 3 bases and J gave up 5 bases; unmatched junction bases: 12. The CDR3 is 17 amino acids. The CDR3 nucleotides read TGTGCCAGCAGCTTGTTCTCCCGGGACAGGGTCAAAGATACGCAGTATTTT. This gives the protein CASSLFSRDRVKDTQYF.

This clonotype showed up many times. The gene calls are TRBV28 and TRBJ2-7; possibly TRBD1 or TRBD2 for D (5 bases each). The germline V gene has CDR1 MDHEN and CDR2 SYDVKM. This CDR3 has 13 residues. Trimming cost V 7 bases and J 6 bases, with 16 bases left between them. CDR3 nucleotides: TGTGCCAGCACCCCGGGGCAGGCAAGCGAGCAGTACTTC. Protein sequence: CASTPGQASEQYF.

This clonotype came up many times. The V gene is TRBV27, the J gene TRBJ2-1; TRBD1 matches 7 bases. The CDR3 has 14 amino acids. V lost 10 bases and J lost 12; bases outside the gene matches: 18. Germline lookup yields CDR1 MNHEY and CDR2 SMNVEV (reference sequence). The CDR3 nucleotides read TGTGCCAACCACAGGGGAGATGATACAATGAGGCAGTTCTTC. It encodes CANHRGDDTMRQFF.

The chain joins TRBV7-9 to TRBJ2-1, with 9 bases matching TRBD2. The CDR3 has 16 residues. Trimming took 3 bases from V and 0 from J; bases not matched to a gene: 3. The germline CDR1 and CDR2 sequences are SEHNR and FQNEAQ (reference sequence). CDR3: CASSFPSGASYNEQFF. In nucleotides, the CDR3 is TGTGCCAGCAGCTTTCCTAGCGGGGCCTCCTACAATGAGCAGTTCTTC.

This rearrangement joins TRBV5-8 to TRBJ1-5; D gene uncertain. This CDR3 has 13 amino acids. The germline CDR1 and CDR2 sequences are SGHTS and YDEGEE. With 3 bases removed from V and 6 bases from J, the gap between germline ends came to 10 bases. The CDR3 DNA is TGTGCCAGCAGCTCTTTCTCTGGTCAGCCCCAGCATTTT. Translated, it gives CASSSFSGQPQHF.

This chain joins TRBV29-1 and TRBJ2-2; no definite D call. Germline V gene lookup returns CDR1 SQVTM and CDR2 ANQGSEA. The CDR3 is made up of 14 amino acids. V lost 4 bases to trimming and J lost 2 bases, with 11 bases between them. CDR3 in DNA: TGCAGCGTTGGAGTGAACCATAACACCGGGGAGCTGTTTTTT. Protein: CSVGVNHNTGELFF.

This clonotype was counted many times. The rearrangement joins TRBV7-2 to TRBJ2-7, with a possible D match to TRBD2 (6 bases). Trimming removed 0 bases from V and 2 bases from J, with 11 bases in between. The germline V gene encodes CDR1 SGHTA and CDR2 FQGNSA. The CDR3 runs to 15 residues. The CDR3 protein is CASSLAGLPTYEQYF. CDR3 nucleotide sequence: TGTGCCAGCAGCTTAGCTGGACTACCGACCTACGAGCAGTACTTC.

This clonotype has ten or more counts. This sequence joins TRBV29-1 and TRBJ2-7; D is perhaps TRBD2 (7 bases). Germline lookup yields CDR1 SQVTM and CDR2 ANQGSEA. The CDR3 has 11 residues. V was clipped by 6 bases and J by 11 bases, with 17 bases between them. CDR3: CSVRRGGFEYF. The CDR3 DNA follows: TGCAGCGTCAGGAGGGGGGGATTTGAGTACTTC.

This clonotype was detected ten times or more. The chain is built from TRBV27 and TRBJ2-7; TRBD2 agrees at 7 bases. The CDR3 length is 14 residues. Germline V gene lookup returns CDR1 MNHEY and CDR2 SMNVEV (reference sequence). Losses at the gene ends were 5 bases for V and 9 bases for J; bases not matched to a gene: 13. CDR3 sequence (DNA): TGTGCCAGCAGTGTAGCTAGCGGACGATCGGTGCAGTACTTC. As protein: CASSVASGRSVQYF.

This clonotype was counted at least ten times. The V call is TRBV2, the J call TRBJ1-4, with D unresolved. The V gene's germline CDR1 is SNHLY and CDR2 FYNNEI. The CDR3 runs 12 residues. Trimming removed 3 bases at V and 7 bases at J, with 6 bases between. The CDR3 spells CASSEMGEKLFF. The CDR3, as DNA: TGTGCCAGCAGTGAGATGGGTGAAAAACTGTTTTTT. The full variable domain, with the rest looked up from reference TRBV2 and TRBJ1-4, is EPEVTQTPSHQVTQMGQEVILRCVPISNHLYFYWYRQILGQKVEFLVSFYNNEISEKSEIFDDQFSVERPDGSNFTLKIRSTKLEDSAMYFCASSEMGEKLFFGSGTQLSVL.

This clonotype was recorded at least ten times. V gene TRBV7-9 combines with J gene TRBJ2-5; D unclear. With 3 bases removed from V and 1 base from J, the gap between germline ends came to 12 bases. CDR3 length: 15 residues. The V gene's germline CDR1 is SEHNR and CDR2 FQNEAQ (reference sequence). For the CDR3, the DNA is TGTGCCAGCAGCTTGGGCTGGAGCGTCCAAGAGACCCAGTACTTC. It is translated as CASSLGWSVQETQYF. Full variable domain (outside the CDR3, taken from reference TRBV7-9 and TRBJ2-5): DTGVSQNPRHKITKRGQNVTFRCDPISEHNRLYWYRQTLGQGPEFLTYFQNEAQLEKSRLLSDRFSAERPKGSFSTLEIQRTEQGDSAMYLCASSLGWSVQETQYFGPGTRLLVL.

This clonotype has at least ten counts. The J gene is TRBJ1-6, the V gene TRBV30, with no clear D. V was pared by 7 bases and J by 7 bases, with 17 bases between. The CDR3 length is 14 residues. The germline V gene has CDR1 GTSNPN and CDR2 SVGIG (reference sequence). The CDR3 DNA is TGTGCCTCCACCAAAAGACTAGAGAATTCACCCCTCCACTTT. This codes for CASTKRLENSPLHF.

The rearrangement uses TRBV6-5 and TRBJ1-5; the D is unclear. Germline values: CDR1 MNHEY, CDR2 SVGAGI. With 0 bases removed from V and 1 base from J, the gap between germline ends came to 7 bases. The CDR3 runs 15 residues. Written as DNA, the CDR3 is TGTGCCAGCAGTTACTCAGGGATAAGCAATCAGCCCCAGCATTTT. Its translation is CASSYSGISNQPQHF.

This sequence joins TRBV12-3 or TRBV12-4 and TRBJ2-2; D not resolved. The V and J ends lost 6 bases and 0 bases respectively, with 11 bases between them. This CDR3 spans 15 amino acids. The CDR3 DNA is TGTGCCAGCAGCCTGGACCGATCGAACACCGGGGAGCTGTTTTTT. Translating it yields CASSLDRSNTGELFF.

This clonotype has a count of ten or more. The rearrangement links TRBV29-1 to TRBJ2-5; maybe TRBD2 (8 bases). Germline V gives CDR1 SQVTM, CDR2 ANQGSEA. Trimming shortened V by 4 bases and J by 0 bases, and 15 bases separated the two germline ends. The length of the CDR3 is 15 residues. The CDR3 DNA reads TGCAGCGTTGCCCCGGGGGGGACAGACCAAGAGACCCAGTACTTC. As protein: CSVAPGGTDQETQYF.

This clonotype was observed a handful of times. The rearrangement links TRBV4-1 to TRBJ1-3; maybe TRBD1 (5 bases). Germline CDR1 is MGHRA and CDR2 is YSYEKL. Trimming stripped 8 bases from V and 0 bases from J, with 11 bases between. The CDR3 is 14 residues long. The CDR3 reads CASGARSSGNTIYF. CDR3 bases: TGCGCCAGCGGGGCGAGGTCCTCTGGAAACACCATATATTTT.

Note on this clonotype: Germline and junction disagree at one end, which may indicate a read error. The V and J genes are TRBV7-9 and TRBJ2-1, with 9 bases fitting TRBD1. In germline, CDR1 is SEHNR, CDR2 FQNEAQ (reference sequence). The CDR3 length is 16 residues. The CDR3 sequence is CASSGPGTGHYNDQFF. CDR3 sequence (DNA): TGTGCCAGCAGCGGACCCGGGACAGGGCACTACAATGATCAGTTCTTC.

A few counts support this clonotype. The chain couples TRBV5-1 to TRBJ2-7, with 10 bases lining up with TRBD1. The CDR3 has 17 residues. CDR1 is SGHRS and CDR2 is YFSETQ in the germline V gene. J lost 5 bases, V lost 2 bases, and 13 bases had no gene match. The CDR3 loop is CASSLDSRDRGNHEQYF. CDR3 DNA: TGCGCCAGCAGCTTAGACTCCCGGGACAGGGGTAACCACGAGCAGTACTTC.

This clonotype has ten or more counts. This rearrangement joins TRBV28 to TRBJ2-7; TRBD1 matches 9 bases. The length of the CDR3 is 13 residues. V dropped 6 bases and J dropped 5; count of bases not matched to a gene: 5. Germline V gene lookup returns CDR1 MDHEN and CDR2 SYDVKM. In DNA, the CDR3 is TGTGCCAGCAGGGGACAGGGAAAGCACGAGCAGTACTTC. The encoded protein is CASRGQGKHEQYF.

This clonotype was seen repeatedly, ten times or more. The chain has TRBV7-3 and TRBJ2-1, with TRBD2 matching over 7 bases. This CDR3 spans 23 amino acids. CDR1 and CDR2 from the germline V gene are SGHTA and FQGTGA. With 6 bases clipped from V and 1 base from J, the junction kept 30 bases outside the gene matches. CDR3 in DNA: TGTGCCAGCAGTCTTAGAGCACCCTTGGGGGAGGGCCACCCACCTACGTCCTACAATGAGCAGTTCTTC. Protein sequence: CASSLRAPLGEGHPPTSYNEQFF.

This clonotype has just a few counts. V is TRBV6-1 and J is TRBJ1-1, with 10 bases aligning to TRBD1. The CDR3 is 15 residues long. Germline assignment: CDR1 MNHNS and CDR2 SASEGT. The junction had 9 bases not matched to a gene; V was cut back by 7 bases and J by 4 bases. CDR3 amino acids: CASTSPGQGSTEAFF. The DNA of the CDR3 is TGTGCCAGCACCTCTCCGGGACAGGGGAGCACTGAAGCTTTCTTT.